The present TCR beta chain was sequenced within a study of cytomegalovirus exposure and HLA in healthy donors. The study, taken as a whole, reports: In a later analysis, specific HLA alleles were associated with 15,000 to 20,000 TCR beta sequences at a 0.05 false discovery rate. Follow-up analysis found HLA locus-dependent TCR association rates, highest for DRB1 and lowest for HLA-C.

The length of the CDR3 is 14 residues. Per germline, CDR1 SGHTA and CDR2 FQGNSA. Trimming took 1 base from V and 8 from J; bases not matched to a gene: 5. With regard to this clone: As yet, its antigen is unknown.

13 Jbeta primers and 60 Vbeta primers were used for the PCR. Clones were sequenced by immunoSEQ multiplex PCR, and TCRdb holds only the in-frame ones, with some missing. The sample records more than 150,000 clones, about four fifths being singletons. Sequencing was done on a sample of PBMCs. The sequence came from a woman aged 25 to 39 in good health and CMV-seronegative. The rearrangement uses TRBV7-2 and TRBJ2-1; 7 bases match TRBD1. The CDR3 region is CASSLDQGGDEQFF. CDR3 nucleotides: TGTGCCAGCAGCTTAGATCAAGGGGGCGATGAGCAGTTCTTC.